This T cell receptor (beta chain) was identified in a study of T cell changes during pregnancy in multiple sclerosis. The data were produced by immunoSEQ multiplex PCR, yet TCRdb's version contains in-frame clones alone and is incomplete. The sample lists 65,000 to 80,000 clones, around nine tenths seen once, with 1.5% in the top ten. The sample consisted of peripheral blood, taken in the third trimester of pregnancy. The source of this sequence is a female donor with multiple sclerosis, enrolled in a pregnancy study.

The CDR3 is CASSPSSGREDEQFF. As DNA, the CDR3 is TGTGCCAGCAGTCCGTCTAGCGGGAGGGAGGACGAGCAGTTCTTC. The chain combines TRBV5-4 with TRBJ2-1; 12 nucleotides match TRBD2. Germline assignment: CDR1 SGHNT and CDR2 YYREEE (reference sequence). CDR3 length: 15 residues. V lost 5 bases and J lost 10; bases outside the gene matches: 10.